The 3 T cell receptor beta chains in this list originate from one sample, sequenced in a study of identifying expanded T cells in peripheral blood. The table came from immunoSEQ multiplex PCR; TCRdb's copy has only in-frame clones and leaves some out. Among about 94,000 clones, roughly 88% were seen once, and the ten largest hold approximately 5%. Sequenced input: blood. The receptors shown here come from a person between 18 and 69 years old in good health.

The chain links TRBV5-6 to TRBJ2-4; 9 nucleotides line up with TRBD1. The CDR3 sequence is 14 residues long. Germline CDR1 SGHDT, CDR2 YYEEEE. V shed 3 bases and J 8 bases; nucleotides not matched to a gene: 6. CDR3 sequence reads: CASSSRDREDIQYF. The CDR3 DNA follows: TGTGCCAGCAGCTCCAGGGACAGGGAGGACATTCAGTACTTC.

The chain carries TRBV4-3 and TRBJ2-6; the D gene is possibly TRBD1 (5 bases). V lost 0 bases to trimming and J lost 2 bases, with 17 bases between them. There are 19 residues in the CDR3. In germline, CDR1 is LGHNA, CDR2 YSLEER. This CDR3 is CASSQDWAGPHTGANVLTF. CDR3 in DNA: TGCGCCAGCAGCCAAGATTGGGCAGGGCCCCACACTGGGGCCAACGTCCTGACTTTC.

The chain carries TRBV5-1 and TRBJ1-1; D gene unclear. Germline CDR1 reads SGHRS; CDR2 reads YFSETQ. Trimming left V 0 bases short and J 5 bases short, with 11 bases between. CDR3 length: 14 residues. CDR3 DNA sequence: TGCGCCAGCAGCTTGGGAGGTGCGGGGACTGAAGCTTTCTTT. Protein product: CASSLGGAGTEAFF.